This T cell receptor (beta chain) was sequenced in a study of graft-versus-host responses after intestinal transplantation (dated by TCRdb to the early 2020s). With regard to the full study: Recipients received multivisceral, liver-intestinal, or isolated intestinal transplants. Of the 20 to 25 intestinal transplant recipients enrolled in the cohort, one of whom was a retransplant, a few patients without pretransplant specimens were excluded. Every recipient was given anti-thymocyte globulin induction, then maintenance tacrolimus and steroids for around three years. Bulk TCR-beta CDR3 sequencing was used to track graft-versus-host and host-versus-graft alloreactive T cell clones in the graft, circulation and bone marrow after intestinal transplantation. Rather than being sequenced by the commercial service, samples from a few later patients were sequenced in-house on an Illumina MiSeq and processed with MiXCR. A peak of at least 4% donor T cells among recipient peripheral blood mononuclear cells was the definition used for donor T cell macrochimerism. Alloreactive clones were identified by sequencing pre-transplant mixed lymphocyte reaction products and comparing these products with unstimulated pre-transplant donor and recipient T cells. Paper-wide results and their limitations: Conclusions were limited by the relatively low number and heterogeneity of intestinal transplant patients. High GvH to HvG T cell clonal ratios were observed in the allografts of patients with donor T cell macrochimerism. GvH clones were found in recipient bone marrow, and some of the GvH clones appeared earlier in ileal mucosa or blood, which is consistent with an intestinal mucosal origin. Early after transplant, peak levels of circulating GvH clones were found to be associated with declines in HvG clones.

Library preparation employed the immunoSEQ multiplex PCR assay. For most patients, genomic DNA was isolated with the Qiagen DNeasy Blood and Tissue Kit and sent frozen to Adaptive Biotechnologies for TCR sequencing. For most patients, high-throughput TCR-beta CDR3 sequencing of genomic DNA was performed by Adaptive Biotechnologies. In the source study's methods: TCR sequencing data for approximately 17 patients were retrieved from Adaptive's ImmunoSEQ software; a few other patients were processed with MiXCR and VDJtools. To correct CD4 versus CD8 sorting errors, any sequence found in both subsets at a frequency ratio below 5:1 was removed. Because the origin of CDR3 nucleotide sequences shared between donor and recipient could not be assigned, those sequences were removed. At least 2-fold expansion over unstimulated cells and a minimum CFSE-low frequency of 0.002% (template counts) or 0.001% (read counts) were required for clones to be classified as alloreactive. A clone was considered mappable if detected in the sequenced pre-transplant spleen, lymph node, or MLR CFSE-low populations of the donor or recipient. The cumulative frequency of alloreactive clones was calculated as a percentage of all sequences, weighted by copy number. The clones in this table, taken by TCRdb from immuneACCESS, are in-frame only. Not every clone is retained; where verified, under half of the shortfall comes from an unresolved V gene, and the cause of the rest is unknown. V and J calls plus clone size are reproduced from that table; the DNA served to infer D and trimming. This sample holds tens of thousands of clones; 75% to 90% were observed only once. The ten largest clones represent 17% of the sample.

Cut back by 2 bases and 5 bases, the V and J ends lie 12 bases apart. CDR1 and CDR2, per the germline V gene, are SGHAT and FQNNGV. The CDR3 covers 14 residues, taking in both the cysteine and the phenylalanine. Only the CDR3 DNA stays, 42 bases, in frame from base 1. This clone was seen only once. No cognate antigen has been identified for it. No base qualities exist here, and no much larger clone lies one base off it. This specimen's time point label, interpreted: cells obtained before transplantation from donor or recipient. CD3+CD4+ and CD3+CD8+ populations were FACS-sorted from unstimulated pre-transplant donor and recipient cells taken from spleen or lymph nodes.

The source was unstimulated CD8+ T cells sorted from spleen or lymph node cells, collected before intestinal transplant. The clonotype originates from a human donor who received an intestinal transplant. The chain was built from TRBV11-2 and TRBJ1-1; TRBD1 is a weak D gene call, 5 bases matching. The sequence in DNA is TGTGCCAGCAGCTTAATGGCAGGGTGGACTGAAGCTTTCTTT. Its product reads: CASSLMAGWTEAFF.